Sequencing of this T cell receptor (beta chain) was carried out in a study of blood T cell repertoires in COVID-19. Across the whole study: Specimens from acute and convalescent COVID-19 originated in the United States, Italy and Spain.

Germline CDR1 and CDR2: LGHDT and YNNKEL (reference sequence). V lost 1 base, J lost 7 bases, and 10 bases lay in between. This CDR3 has 13 residues. Sequencing used immunoSEQ multiplex PCR; TCRdb keeps in-frame clones, though not all of them. The sample lists 200,000 to 250,000 clones; more than 75% were seen once. This chain connects TRBV3-1 (or the pseudogene TRBV3-2) to TRBJ1-1; TRBD1 might be the D (6 bases). The sequence derives from a woman aged 30 to 39 who had recovered from COVID-19. Sequenced input: peripheral blood. The CDR3 loop reads CASSQGGGNEAFF. The CDR3 coding sequence is TGTGCCAGCAGCCAAGGAGGGGGAAATGAAGCTTTCTTT.